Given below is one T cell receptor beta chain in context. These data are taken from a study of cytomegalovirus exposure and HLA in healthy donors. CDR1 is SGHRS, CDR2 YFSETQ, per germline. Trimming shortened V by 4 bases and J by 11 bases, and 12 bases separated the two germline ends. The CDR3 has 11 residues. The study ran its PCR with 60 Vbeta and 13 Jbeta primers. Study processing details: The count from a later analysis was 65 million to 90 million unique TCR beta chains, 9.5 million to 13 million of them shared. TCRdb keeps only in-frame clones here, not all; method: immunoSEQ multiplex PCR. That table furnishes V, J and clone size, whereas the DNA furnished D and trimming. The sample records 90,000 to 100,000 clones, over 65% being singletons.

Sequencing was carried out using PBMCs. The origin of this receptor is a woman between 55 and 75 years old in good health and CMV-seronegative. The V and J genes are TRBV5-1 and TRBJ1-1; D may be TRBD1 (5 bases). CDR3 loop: CASSTPGGAFF. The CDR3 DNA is TGCGCCAGCAGCACACCCGGGGGGGCTTTCTTT.